The present entry profiles one T cell receptor (beta chain) with its context. PCR was performed using 60 Vbeta and 13 Jbeta primers. Data came from immunoSEQ multiplex PCR; TCRdb stores just in-frame clones and leaves some out. The table records over 150,000 clones, roughly 79% of them present only once. Donors in the study were healthy people who gave bone marrow. Germline trimming cut 3 bases from V and 9 bases from J; bases unmatched to any gene: 7. Looked up from germline, CDR1 is MNHNS and CDR2 is SASEGT. There are 14 residues in the CDR3. The sample is drawn from a study of cytomegalovirus exposure and HLA in healthy donors.

Sequenced input: PBMCs. This TCR came from a man between 18 and 29 years old in good health and CMV-seronegative. The V and J genes are TRBV6-1 and TRBJ2-5; 10 nucleotides agree with TRBD1. CDR3: CASSDYGTGVAQYF. CDR3 DNA sequence: TGTGCCAGCAGTGACTACGGGACAGGGGTGGCCCAGTACTTC.